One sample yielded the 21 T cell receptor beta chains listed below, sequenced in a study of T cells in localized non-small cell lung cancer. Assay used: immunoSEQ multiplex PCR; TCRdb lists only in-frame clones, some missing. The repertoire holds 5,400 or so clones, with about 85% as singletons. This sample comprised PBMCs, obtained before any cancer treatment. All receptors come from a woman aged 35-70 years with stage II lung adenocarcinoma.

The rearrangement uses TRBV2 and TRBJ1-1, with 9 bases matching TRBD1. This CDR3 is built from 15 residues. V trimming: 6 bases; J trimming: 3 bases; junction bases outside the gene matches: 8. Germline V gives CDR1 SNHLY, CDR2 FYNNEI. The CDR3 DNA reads TGTGCCAGCAGGGGACAGGGACTCGTGGACACTGAAGCTTTCTTT. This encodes CASRGQGLVDTEAFF.

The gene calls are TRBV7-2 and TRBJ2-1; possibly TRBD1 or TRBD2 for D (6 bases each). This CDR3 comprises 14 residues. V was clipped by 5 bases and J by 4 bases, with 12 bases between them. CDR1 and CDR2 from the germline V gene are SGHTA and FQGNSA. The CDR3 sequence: CASSPQGRYNEQFF. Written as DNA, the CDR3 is TGTGCCAGCAGCCCCCAGGGGAGGTACAATGAGCAGTTCTTC.

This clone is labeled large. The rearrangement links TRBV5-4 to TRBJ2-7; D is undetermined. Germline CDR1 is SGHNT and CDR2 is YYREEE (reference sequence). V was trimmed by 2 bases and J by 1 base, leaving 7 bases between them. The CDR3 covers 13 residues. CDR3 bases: TGTGCCAGCAGCTTTTTTCTTTCCTACGAGCAGTACTTC. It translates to CASSFFLSYEQYF.

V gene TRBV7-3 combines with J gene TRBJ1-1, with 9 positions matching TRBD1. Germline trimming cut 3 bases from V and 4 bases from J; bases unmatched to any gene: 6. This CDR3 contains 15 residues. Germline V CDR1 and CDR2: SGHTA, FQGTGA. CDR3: CASSFTGGVSTEAFF. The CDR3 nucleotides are TGTGCCAGCAGCTTCACAGGGGGCGTGAGCACTGAAGCTTTCTTT.

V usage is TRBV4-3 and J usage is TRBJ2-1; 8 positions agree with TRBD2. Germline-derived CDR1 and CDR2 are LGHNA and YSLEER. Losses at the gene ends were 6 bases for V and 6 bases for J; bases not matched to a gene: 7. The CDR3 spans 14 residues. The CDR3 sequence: CASSPRAGANEQFF. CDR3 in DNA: TGCGCCAGCAGTCCCCGAGCGGGAGCCAATGAGCAGTTCTTC.

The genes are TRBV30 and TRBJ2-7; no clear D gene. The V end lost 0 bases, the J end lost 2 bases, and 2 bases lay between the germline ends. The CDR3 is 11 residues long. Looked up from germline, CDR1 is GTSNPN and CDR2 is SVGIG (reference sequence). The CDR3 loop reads CAWSVAYEQYF. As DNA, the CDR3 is TGTGCCTGGAGTGTAGCCTACGAGCAGTACTTC.

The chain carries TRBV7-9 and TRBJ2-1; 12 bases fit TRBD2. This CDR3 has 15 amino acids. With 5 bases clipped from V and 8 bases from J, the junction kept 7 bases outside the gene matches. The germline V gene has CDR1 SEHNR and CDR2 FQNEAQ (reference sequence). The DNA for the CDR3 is TGTGCCAGCAGCCACGGACTAGCGGGAACGCATGAGCAGTTCTTC. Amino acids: CASSHGLAGTHEQFF.

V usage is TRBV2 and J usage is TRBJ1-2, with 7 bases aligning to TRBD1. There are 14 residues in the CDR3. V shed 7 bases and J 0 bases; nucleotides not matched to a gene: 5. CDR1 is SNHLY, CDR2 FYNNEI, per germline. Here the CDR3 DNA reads TGTGCCAGCATGGGGACAGCCGCTAACTATGGCTACACCTTC. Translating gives CASMGTAANYGYTF. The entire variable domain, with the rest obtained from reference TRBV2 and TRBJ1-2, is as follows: EPEVTQTPSHQVTQMGQEVILRCVPISNHLYFYWYRQILGQKVEFLVSFYNNEISEKSEIFDDQFSVERPDGSNFTLKIRSTKLEDSAMYFCASMGTAANYGYTFGSGTRLTVV.

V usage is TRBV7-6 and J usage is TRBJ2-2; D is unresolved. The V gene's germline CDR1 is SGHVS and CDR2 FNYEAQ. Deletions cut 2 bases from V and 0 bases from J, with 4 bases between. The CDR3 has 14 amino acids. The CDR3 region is CASSLQTNTGELFF. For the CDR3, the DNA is TGTGCCAGCAGCTTACAGACGAACACCGGGGAGCTGTTTTTT.

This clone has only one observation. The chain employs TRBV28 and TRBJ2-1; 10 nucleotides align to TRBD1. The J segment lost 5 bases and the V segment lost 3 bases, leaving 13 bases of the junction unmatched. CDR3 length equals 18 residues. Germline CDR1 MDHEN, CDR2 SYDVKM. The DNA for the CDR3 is TGTGCCAGCAGTTTTATCGGGCAGGGACAGGGGAGGAACAATGAGCAGTTCTTC. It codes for CASSFIGQGQGRNNEQFF.

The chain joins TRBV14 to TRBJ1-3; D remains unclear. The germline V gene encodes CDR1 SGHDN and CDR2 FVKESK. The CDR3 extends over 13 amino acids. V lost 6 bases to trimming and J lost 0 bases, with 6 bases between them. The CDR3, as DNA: TGTGCCAGCAGACAGAGCTCTGGAAACACCATATATTTT. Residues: CASRQSSGNTIYF.

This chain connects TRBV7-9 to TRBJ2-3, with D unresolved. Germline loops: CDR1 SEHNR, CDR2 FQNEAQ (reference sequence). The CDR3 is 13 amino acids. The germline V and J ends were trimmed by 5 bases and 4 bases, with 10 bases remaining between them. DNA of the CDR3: TGTGCCAGCAGCCCCAAGGGCCCAGATACGCAGTATTTT. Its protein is CASSPKGPDTQYF. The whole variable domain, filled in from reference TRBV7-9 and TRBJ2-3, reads DTGVSQNPRHKITKRGQNVTFRCDPISEHNRLYWYRQTLGQGPEFLTYFQNEAQLEKSRLLSDRFSAERPKGSFSTLEIQRTEQGDSAMYLCASSPKGPDTQYFGPGTRLTVL.

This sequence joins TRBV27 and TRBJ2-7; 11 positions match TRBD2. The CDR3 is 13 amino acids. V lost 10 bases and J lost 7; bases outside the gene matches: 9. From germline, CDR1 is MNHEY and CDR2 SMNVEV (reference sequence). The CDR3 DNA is TGTGCCACCCGGGCACTAGCGGGAGTGGAGCAGTACTTC. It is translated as CATRALAGVEQYF.

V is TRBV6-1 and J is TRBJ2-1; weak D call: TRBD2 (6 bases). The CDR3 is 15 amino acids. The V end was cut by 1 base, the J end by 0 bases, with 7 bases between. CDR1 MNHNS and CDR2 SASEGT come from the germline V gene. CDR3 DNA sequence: TGTGCCAGCAGTGAAGAAGCGGGCTCCTACAATGAGCAGTTCTTC. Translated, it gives CASSEEAGSYNEQFF.

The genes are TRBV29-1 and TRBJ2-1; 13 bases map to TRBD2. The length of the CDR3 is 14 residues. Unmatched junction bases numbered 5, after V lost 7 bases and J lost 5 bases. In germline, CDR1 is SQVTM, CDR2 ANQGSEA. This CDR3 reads CSGIGTSGNNEQFF. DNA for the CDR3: TGCAGCGGCATCGGGACTAGCGGGAACAATGAGCAGTTCTTC.

The CDR3, as DNA: TGTGCCAGTAGTGGGGGGGTAGGGAGACATGAGCAGTTCTTC. This codes for CASSGGVGRHEQFF. The chain couples TRBV19 to TRBJ2-1, with 7 positions matching TRBD2. Germline V gene lookup returns CDR1 LNHDA and CDR2 SQIVND (reference sequence). V was clipped by 5 bases and J by 8 bases; unmatched bases: 9. The CDR3 covers 14 residues.

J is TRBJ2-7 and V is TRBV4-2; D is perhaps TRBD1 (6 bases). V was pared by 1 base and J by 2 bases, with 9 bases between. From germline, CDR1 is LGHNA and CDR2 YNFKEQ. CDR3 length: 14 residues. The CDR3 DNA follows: TGTGCCAGCAGCCAAGGAGGGGACACCTACGAGCAGTACTTC. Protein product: CASSQGGDTYEQYF.

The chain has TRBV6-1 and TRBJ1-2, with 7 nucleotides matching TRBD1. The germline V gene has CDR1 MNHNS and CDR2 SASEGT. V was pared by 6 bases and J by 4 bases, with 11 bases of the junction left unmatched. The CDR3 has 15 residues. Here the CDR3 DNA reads TGTGCCAGCAGCCCAGGGGGACAGTTCCTCTATGGCTACACCTTC. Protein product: CASSPGGQFLYGYTF.

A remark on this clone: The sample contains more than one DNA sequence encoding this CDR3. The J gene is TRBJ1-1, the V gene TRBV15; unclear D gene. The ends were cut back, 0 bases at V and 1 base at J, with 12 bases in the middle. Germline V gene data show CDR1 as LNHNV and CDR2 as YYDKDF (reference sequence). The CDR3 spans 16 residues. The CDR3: CATSREHTKTNTEAFF. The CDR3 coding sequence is TGTGCCACCAGCAGAGAACACACAAAGACGAACACTGAAGCTTTCTTT.

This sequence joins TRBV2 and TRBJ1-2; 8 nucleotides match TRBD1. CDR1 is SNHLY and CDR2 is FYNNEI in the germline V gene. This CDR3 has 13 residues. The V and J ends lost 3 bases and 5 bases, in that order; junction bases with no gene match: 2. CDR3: CASSDGQGYGYTF. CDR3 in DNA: TGTGCCAGCAGTGATGGACAGGGTTATGGCTACACCTTC. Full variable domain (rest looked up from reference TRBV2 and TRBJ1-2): EPEVTQTPSHQVTQMGQEVILRCVPISNHLYFYWYRQILGQKVEFLVSFYNNEISEKSEIFDDQFSVERPDGSNFTLKIRSTKLEDSAMYFCASSDGQGYGYTFGSGTRLTVV.

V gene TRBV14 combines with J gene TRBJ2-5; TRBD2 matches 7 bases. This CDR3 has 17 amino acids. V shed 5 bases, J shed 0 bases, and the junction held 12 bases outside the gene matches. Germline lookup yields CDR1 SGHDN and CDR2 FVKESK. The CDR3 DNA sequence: TGTGCCAGCAGCATGGGGCCAGCGGGGAGGTACCAAGAGACCCAGTACTTC. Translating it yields CASSMGPAGRYQETQYF.